This record concerns one T cell receptor (beta chain) sequence. Its specificity is not known. This record belongs to a study of cytomegalovirus exposure and HLA in healthy donors. Study results and limitations: There was a cluster of highly shared sequence variants that was likely a sequencing artifact.

Trimming took 7 bases from V and 9 from J; bases not matched to a gene: 14. Germline CDR1 SNHLY, CDR2 FYNNEI. The CDR3 consists of 14 residues. The PCR employed 60 Vbeta primers together with 13 Jbeta primers. The repertoire was sequenced with immunoSEQ multiplex PCR; TCRdb's copy has only in-frame clones and lacks some. The sample records approximately 150,000 clones, around 80% being singletons. This chain links TRBV2 with TRBJ2-5; TRBD2 agrees at 7 bases. This clonotype was sampled from a male donor in good health and CMV-seronegative. What was sequenced was PBMCs. The CDR3, as DNA: TGTGCCAGCAACTCAGCCTGGACTAGTAGGTCCCAGTACTTC. It specifies CASNSAWTSRSQYF.